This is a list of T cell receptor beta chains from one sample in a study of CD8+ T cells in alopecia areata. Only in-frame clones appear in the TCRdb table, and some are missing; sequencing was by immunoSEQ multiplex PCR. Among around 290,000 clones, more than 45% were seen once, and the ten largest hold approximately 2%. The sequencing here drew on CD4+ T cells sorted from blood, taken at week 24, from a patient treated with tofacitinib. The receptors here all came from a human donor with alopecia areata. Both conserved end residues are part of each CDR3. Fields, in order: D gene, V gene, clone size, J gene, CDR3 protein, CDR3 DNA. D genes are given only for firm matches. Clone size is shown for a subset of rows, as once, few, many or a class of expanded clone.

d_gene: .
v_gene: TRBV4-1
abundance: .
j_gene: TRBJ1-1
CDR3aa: CASSQEWGATEAFF
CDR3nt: TGCGCCAGCAGCCAAGAGTGGGGGGCCACTGAAGCTTTCTTT

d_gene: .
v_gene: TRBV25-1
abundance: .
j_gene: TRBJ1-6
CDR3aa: CASTSSYNSPLHF
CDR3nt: TGTGCCAGCACAAGCTCCTATAATTCACCCCTCCACTTT

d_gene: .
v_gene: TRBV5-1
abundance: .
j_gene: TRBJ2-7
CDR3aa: CASSFNRVSSYEQYF
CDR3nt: TGCGCCAGCAGCTTTAACCGGGTTTCCTCCTACGAGCAGTACTTC

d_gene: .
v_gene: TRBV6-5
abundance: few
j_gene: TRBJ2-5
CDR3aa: CASGRTVQETQYF
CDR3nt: TGTGCCAGCGGCAGGACAGTCCAAGAGACCCAGTACTTC

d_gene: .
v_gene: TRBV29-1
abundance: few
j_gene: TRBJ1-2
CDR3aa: CSVDWAAGDKNYGYTF
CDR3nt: TGCAGCGTTGATTGGGCGGCAGGCGATAAGAACTATGGCTACACCTTC

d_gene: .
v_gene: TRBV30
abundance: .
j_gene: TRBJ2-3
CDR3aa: CAWSYAGADTQYF
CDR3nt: TGTGCCTGGAGTTACGCCGGGGCAGATACGCAGTATTTT

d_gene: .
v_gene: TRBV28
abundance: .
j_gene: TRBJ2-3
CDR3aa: CASSALLPDGDTQYF
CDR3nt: TGTGCCAGCAGCGCCTTGTTGCCTGATGGAGATACGCAGTATTTT

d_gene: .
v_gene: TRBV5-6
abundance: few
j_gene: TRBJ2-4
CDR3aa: CASSYAQGRDIQYF
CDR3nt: TGTGCCAGCAGCTACGCACAGGGGAGGGACATTCAGTACTTC

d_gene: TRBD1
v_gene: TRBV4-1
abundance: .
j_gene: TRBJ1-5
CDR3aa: CASSQEGTGFGQWPQHF
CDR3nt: TGCGCCAGCAGCCAGGAAGGGACAGGGTTTGGCCAATGGCCCCAGCATTTT

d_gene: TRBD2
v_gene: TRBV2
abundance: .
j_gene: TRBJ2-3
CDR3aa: CASKGGVLDTQYF
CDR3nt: TGTGCCAGCAAGGGAGGGGTCTTGGATACGCAGTATTTT

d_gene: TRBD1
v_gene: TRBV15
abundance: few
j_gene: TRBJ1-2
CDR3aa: CATSLGQAAYYGYTF
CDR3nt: TGTGCCACCAGCTTAGGACAGGCGGCATACTATGGCTACACCTTC

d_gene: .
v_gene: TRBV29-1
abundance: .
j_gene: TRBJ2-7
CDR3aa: CSVEPEGRVYEQYF
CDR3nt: TGCAGCGTTGAACCCGAGGGGCGCGTCTACGAGCAGTACTTC

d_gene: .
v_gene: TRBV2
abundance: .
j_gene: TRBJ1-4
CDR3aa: CASSGEGPLFF
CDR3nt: TGTGCCAGCAGCGGGGAGGGGCCCTTGTTTTTT

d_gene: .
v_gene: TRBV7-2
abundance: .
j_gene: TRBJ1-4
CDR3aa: CASSGGGSEKLFF
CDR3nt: TGTGCCAGCAGCGGAGGAGGGTCGGAAAAACTGTTTTTT

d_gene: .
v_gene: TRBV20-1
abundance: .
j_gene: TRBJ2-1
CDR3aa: CSAARDEQFF
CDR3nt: TGCAGTGCCGCCAGGGATGAGCAGTTCTTC

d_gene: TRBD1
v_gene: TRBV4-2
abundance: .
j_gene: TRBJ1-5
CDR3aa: CASSLMTGGNQPQHF
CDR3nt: TGTGCCAGCAGCCTCATGACAGGGGGGAATCAGCCCCAGCATTTT

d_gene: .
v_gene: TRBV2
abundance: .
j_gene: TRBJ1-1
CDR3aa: CASTERNTEAFF
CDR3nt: TGTGCCAGCACCGAAAGGAACACTGAAGCTTTCTTT

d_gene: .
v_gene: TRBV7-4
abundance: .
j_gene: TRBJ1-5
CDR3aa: CASSLNTQVLRGNQPQHF
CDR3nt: TGTGCCAGCAGCTTAAACACCCAGGTCCTCAGGGGAAATCAGCCCCAGCATTTT

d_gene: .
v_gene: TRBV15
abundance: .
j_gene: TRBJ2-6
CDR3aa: CATSRDHGPGANVLTF
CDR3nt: TGTGCCACCAGCAGAGATCATGGGCCTGGGGCCAACGTCCTGACTTTC

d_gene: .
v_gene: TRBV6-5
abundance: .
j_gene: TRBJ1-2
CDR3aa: CASTTSGIAGYTF
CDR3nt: TGTGCCAGCACCACATCAGGGATAGCTGGCTACACCTTC

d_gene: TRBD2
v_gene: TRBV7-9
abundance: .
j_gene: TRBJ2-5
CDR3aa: CASSLAGGLTQETQYF
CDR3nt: TGTGCCAGCAGCTTAGCGGGAGGGCTCACCCAAGAGACCCAGTACTTC

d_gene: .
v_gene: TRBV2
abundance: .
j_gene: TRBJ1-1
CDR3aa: CASSFRTDYTEAFF
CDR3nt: TGTGCCAGCAGTTTTAGGACAGACTACACTGAAGCTTTCTTT

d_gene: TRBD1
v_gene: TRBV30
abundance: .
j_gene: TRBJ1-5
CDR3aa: CAWSRQGGNQPQHF
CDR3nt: TGTGCCTGGAGCAGACAGGGAGGCAATCAGCCCCAGCATTTT

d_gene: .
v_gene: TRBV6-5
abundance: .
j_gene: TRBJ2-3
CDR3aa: CASSRTARTDTQYF
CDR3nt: TGTGCCAGCAGCCGGACAGCCCGCACAGATACGCAGTATTTT

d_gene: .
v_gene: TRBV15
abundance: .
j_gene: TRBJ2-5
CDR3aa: CATSRQYQETQYF
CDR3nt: TGTGCCACCAGCAGACAATACCAAGAGACCCAGTACTTC

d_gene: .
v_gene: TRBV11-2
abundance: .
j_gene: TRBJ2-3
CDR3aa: CASSLVLATDTQYF
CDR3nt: TGTGCCAGCAGTCTGGTGTTAGCGACAGATACGCAGTATTTT

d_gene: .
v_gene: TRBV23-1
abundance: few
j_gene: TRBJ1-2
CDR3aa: CASSQSEASTNYGYTF
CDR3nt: TGCGCCAGCAGTCAATCGGAGGCCAGTACCAACTATGGCTACACCTTC

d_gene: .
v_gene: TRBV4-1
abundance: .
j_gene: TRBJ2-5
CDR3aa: CASSQESSEETQYF
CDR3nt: TGCGCCAGCAGCCAAGAGTCTAGCGAAGAGACCCAGTACTTC

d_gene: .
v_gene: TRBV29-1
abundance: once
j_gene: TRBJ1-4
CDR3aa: CSVGRASTNEKLFF
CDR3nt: TGCAGCGTTGGGAGGGCTTCAACTAATGAAAAACTGTTTTTT

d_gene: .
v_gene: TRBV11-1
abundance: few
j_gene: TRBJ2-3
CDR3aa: CASSFGRSTDTQYF
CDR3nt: TGTGCCAGCAGCTTTGGGCGGTCCACAGATACGCAGTATTTT

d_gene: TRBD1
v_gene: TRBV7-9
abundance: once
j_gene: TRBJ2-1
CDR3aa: CASSPPGQNYNEQFF
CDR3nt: TGTGCCAGCAGCCCTCCGGGACAGAACTACAATGAGCAGTTCTTC

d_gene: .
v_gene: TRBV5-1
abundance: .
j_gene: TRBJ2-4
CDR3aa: CASSLDRIAKNIQYF
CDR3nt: TGCGCCAGCAGCTTGGACAGAATAGCCAAAAACATTCAGTACTTC

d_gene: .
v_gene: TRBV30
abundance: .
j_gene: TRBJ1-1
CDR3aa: CAWTPRPNTEAFF
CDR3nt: TGTGCCTGGACCCCCCGACCGAACACTGAAGCTTTCTTT

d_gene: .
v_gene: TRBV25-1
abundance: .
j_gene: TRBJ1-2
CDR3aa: CASSGQWGGYTF
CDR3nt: TGTGCCAGCAGTGGGCAATGGGGAGGCTACACCTTC

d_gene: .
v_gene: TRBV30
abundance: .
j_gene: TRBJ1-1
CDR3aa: CALQTMNTEAFF
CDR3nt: TGTGCCTTGCAGACGATGAACACTGAAGCTTTCTTT

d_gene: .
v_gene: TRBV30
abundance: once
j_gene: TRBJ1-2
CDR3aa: CAWSETNRAFYYGYTF
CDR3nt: TGTGCCTGGAGCGAAACCAACAGGGCTTTCTACTATGGCTACACCTTC

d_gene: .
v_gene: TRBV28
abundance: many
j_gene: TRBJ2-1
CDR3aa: CASSSQEQGVNEQFF
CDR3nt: TGTGCCAGCAGTTCCCAGGAGCAAGGGGTGAATGAGCAGTTCTTC

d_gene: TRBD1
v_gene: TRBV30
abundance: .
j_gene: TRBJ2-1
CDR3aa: CAWSHRRQGKYEQFF
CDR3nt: TGTGCCTGGAGCCACCGGCGACAGGGGAAGTATGAGCAGTTCTTC

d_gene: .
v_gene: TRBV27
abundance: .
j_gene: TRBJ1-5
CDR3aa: CASSGGLGGINQPQHF
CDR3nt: TGTGCCAGCAGTGGAGGTCTAGGGGGAATCAATCAGCCCCAGCATTTT

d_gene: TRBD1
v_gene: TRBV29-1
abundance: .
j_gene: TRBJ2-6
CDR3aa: CSVLSTGNRAGANVLTF
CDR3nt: TGCAGCGTGCTTTCGACAGGGAATCGAGCTGGGGCCAACGTCCTGACTTTC

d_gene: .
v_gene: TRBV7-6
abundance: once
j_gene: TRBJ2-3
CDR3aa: CASSVPRGQGTDTQYF
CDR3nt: TGTGCCAGCAGCGTTCCCCGGGGTCAGGGCACAGATACGCAGTATTTT

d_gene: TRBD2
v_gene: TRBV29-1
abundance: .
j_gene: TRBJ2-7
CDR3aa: CSVASRLAGGREQYF
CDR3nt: TGCAGCGTTGCGTCTAGACTAGCGGGGGGGCGCGAGCAGTACTTC

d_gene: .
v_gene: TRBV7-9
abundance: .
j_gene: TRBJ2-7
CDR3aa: CASQEAYEQYF
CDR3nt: TGTGCCAGTCAAGAGGCCTACGAGCAGTACTTC

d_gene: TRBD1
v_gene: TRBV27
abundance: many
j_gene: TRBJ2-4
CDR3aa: CASSSGTGANIQYF
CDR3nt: TGTGCCAGCAGTTCCGGGACAGGGGCGAACATTCAGTACTTC

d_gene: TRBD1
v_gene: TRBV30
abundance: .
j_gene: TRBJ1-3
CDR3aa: CAWKDRNSGNTIYF
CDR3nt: TGTGCCTGGAAGGACAGGAACTCTGGAAACACCATATATTTT

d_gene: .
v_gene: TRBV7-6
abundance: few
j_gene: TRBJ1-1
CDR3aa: CASSQANTEAFF
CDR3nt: TGTGCCAGCAGCCAGGCGAACACTGAAGCTTTCTTT